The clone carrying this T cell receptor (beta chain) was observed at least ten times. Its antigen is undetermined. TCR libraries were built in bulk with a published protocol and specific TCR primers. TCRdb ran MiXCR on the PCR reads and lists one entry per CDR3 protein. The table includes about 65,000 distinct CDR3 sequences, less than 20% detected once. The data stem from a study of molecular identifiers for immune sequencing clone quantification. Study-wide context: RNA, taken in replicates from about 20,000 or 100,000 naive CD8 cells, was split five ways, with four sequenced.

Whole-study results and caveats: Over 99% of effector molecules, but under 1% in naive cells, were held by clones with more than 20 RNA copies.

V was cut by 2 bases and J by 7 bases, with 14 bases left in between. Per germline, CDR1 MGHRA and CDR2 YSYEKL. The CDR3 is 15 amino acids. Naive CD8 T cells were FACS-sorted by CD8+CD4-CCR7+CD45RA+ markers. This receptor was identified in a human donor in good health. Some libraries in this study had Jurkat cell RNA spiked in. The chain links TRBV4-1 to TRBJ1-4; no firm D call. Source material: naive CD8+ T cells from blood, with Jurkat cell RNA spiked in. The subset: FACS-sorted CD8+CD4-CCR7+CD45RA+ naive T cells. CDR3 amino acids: CASSQIPGPGEKLFF. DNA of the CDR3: TGCGCCAGCAGCCAAATCCCCGGGCCGGGTGAAAAACTGTTTTTT.